This entry features one T cell receptor (beta chain) sequence. Its antigen is unidentified. CDR1 and CDR2 (germline): MDHEN, SYDVKM. Trimming took off 3 bases at V and 8 bases at J, with 7 bases between the two ends. CDR3 length: 12 residues. The entry originates in a study of chemoradiotherapy in HPV16-positive cancers. General study results and limits: Only a couple of HPV16-positive patients supplied the functional HPV-specificity definition.

Data came from immunoSEQ multiplex PCR; TCRdb stores just in-frame clones and leaves some out. This sample has about 10,000 clones; 71% occur once, and the top ten carry roughly 9%. The clonotype was recovered from a human donor with HPV-associated anogenital cancer. Sampling was performed from a patient who underwent chemoradiotherapy. The J gene is TRBJ1-4, the V gene TRBV28; no clear D gene. The CDR3 spells CASSFFTEKLFF. CDR3 coding DNA: TGTGCCAGCAGTTTCTTCACGGAAAAACTGTTTTTT.